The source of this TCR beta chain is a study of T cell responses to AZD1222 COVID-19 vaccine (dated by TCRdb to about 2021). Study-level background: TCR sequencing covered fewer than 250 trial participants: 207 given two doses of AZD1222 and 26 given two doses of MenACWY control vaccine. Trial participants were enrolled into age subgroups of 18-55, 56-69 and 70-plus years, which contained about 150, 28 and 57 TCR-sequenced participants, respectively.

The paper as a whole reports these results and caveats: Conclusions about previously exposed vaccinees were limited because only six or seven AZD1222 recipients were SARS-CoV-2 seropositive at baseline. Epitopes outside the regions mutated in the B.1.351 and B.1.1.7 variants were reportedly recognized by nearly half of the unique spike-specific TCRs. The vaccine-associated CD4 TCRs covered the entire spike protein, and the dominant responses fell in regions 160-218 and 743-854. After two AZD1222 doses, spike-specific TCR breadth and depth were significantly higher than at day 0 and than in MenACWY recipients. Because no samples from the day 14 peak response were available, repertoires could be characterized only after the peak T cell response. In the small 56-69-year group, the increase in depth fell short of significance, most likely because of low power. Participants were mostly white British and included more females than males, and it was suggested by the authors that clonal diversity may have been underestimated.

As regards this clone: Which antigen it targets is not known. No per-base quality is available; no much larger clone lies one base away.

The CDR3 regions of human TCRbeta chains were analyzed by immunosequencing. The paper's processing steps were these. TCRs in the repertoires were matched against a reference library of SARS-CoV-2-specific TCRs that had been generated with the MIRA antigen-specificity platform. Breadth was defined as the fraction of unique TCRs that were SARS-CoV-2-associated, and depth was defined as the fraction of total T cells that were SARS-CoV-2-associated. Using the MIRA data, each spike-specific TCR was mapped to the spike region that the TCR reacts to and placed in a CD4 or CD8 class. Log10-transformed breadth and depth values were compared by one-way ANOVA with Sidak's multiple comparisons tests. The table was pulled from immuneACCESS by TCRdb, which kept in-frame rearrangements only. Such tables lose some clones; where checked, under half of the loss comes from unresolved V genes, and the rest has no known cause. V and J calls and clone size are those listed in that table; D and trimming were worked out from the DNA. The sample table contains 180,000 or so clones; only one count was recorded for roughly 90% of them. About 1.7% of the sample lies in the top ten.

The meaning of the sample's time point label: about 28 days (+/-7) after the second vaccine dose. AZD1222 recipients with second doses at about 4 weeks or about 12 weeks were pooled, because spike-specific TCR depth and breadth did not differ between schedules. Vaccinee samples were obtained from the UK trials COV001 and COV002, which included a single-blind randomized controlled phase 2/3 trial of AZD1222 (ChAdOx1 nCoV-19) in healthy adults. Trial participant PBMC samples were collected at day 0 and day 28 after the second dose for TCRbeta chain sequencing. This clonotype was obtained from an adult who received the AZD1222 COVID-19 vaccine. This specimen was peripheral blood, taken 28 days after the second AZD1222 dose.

In nucleotides, the sequence is TGTGCCAGTAGTATAGTGGGCCCTTCCTACGAGCAGTACTTC. This yields the protein CASSIVGPSYEQYF. The V and J segments used are TRBV19 and TRBJ2-7, with the D segment identity uncertain. V is cut by 1 base and J by 1 base, and the space between the germline ends is 8 bases. CDR1 is given as LNHDA and CDR2 as SQIVND, both from the germline V gene (reference sequence). The CDR3, from cysteine to phenylalanine, totals 14 residues. The entry retains the CDR3 DNA only, 42 bases that are in frame from base 1.